This is a list of T cell receptor beta chains from one sample in a study of blood T cell repertoires in COVID-19. This table comes from immunoSEQ multiplex PCR, and its TCRdb copy is limited to in-frame clones, with some not included. The repertoire includes 150,000 to 200,000 clones, roughly 87% of them detected once, and 0.95% to 1.5% sits in the top ten. Sequencing was carried out using PBMCs or T cells enriched from blood (not recorded which). These TCRs come from a human donor with acute COVID-19. The donor label of this sample is uncertain. Both conserved end residues are part of each CDR3. Fields, in order: clone size, D gene, J gene, V gene, CDR3 DNA, CDR3 protein. D genes are given only for firm matches. The size entry is marked missing in some rows and otherwise reads once, few, many or a size class.

. TRBD1 TRBJ1-1 TRBV6-1 TGTGCCAGCAGTGACCGGGACAGGAGGAACACTGAAGCTTTCTTT CASSDRDRRNTEAFF
. . TRBJ2-3 TRBV2 TGTGCCAGCGGGTATGTGGGGGGGCCTAGCACAGATACGCAGTATTTT CASGYVGGPSTDTQYF
. TRBD2 TRBJ2-5 TRBV6-4 TGTGCCAGCGCCGCAACTAGCGGAGGAGGGGAGACCCAGTACTTC CASAATSGGGETQYF
. . TRBJ1-3 TRBV27 TGTGCCAGCAGTCGCGACGGCGGTTATTTTGGAAACACCATATATTTT CASSRDGGYFGNTIYF
. . TRBJ2-1 TRBV27 TGTGCCAGCAGTTTACGGGGGGAGCAGTTCTTC CASSLRGEQFF
. TRBD1 TRBJ1-2 TRBV9 TGTGCCAGCAGCGTGACAGGGAGAAACTATGGCTACACCTTC CASSVTGRNYGYTF
few . TRBJ2-7 TRBV27 TGTGCCAGCAGTTCAGGGATGTCCTACGAGCAGTACTTC CASSSGMSYEQYF
once . TRBJ2-3 TRBV11-2 TGTGCCAGCAGCTGGGTACAGGGAAGCACAGATACGCAGTATTTT CASSWVQGSTDTQYF
. . TRBJ2-5 TRBV27 TGTGCCAGCAGTTTATACAGGGCGGGTTCAGAGACCCAGTACTTC CASSLYRAGSETQYF
. . TRBJ1-4 TRBV29-1 TGCAGCGTTGAGGGGAGTGATGAAAAACTGTTTTTT CSVEGSDEKLFF
. . TRBJ2-1 TRBV13 TGTGCCAGCAGCTTAGGGGGAGCGGAATACAATGAGCAGTTCTTC CASSLGGAEYNEQFF
. . TRBJ2-1 TRBV3-1/TRBV3-2 TGTGCCAGCAGCCAAGGATTGGTGATAGCGGCTTACAATGAGCAGTTCTTC CASSQGLVIAAYNEQFF
. TRBD1 TRBJ2-7 TRBV29-1 TGCAGCGTTGTCCGGGACAGGGGGGCCCCCTACGAGCAGTACTTC CSVVRDRGAPYEQYF
. TRBD2 TRBJ2-5 TRBV9 TGTGCCAGCAGCCTAGCGGGGGGACCGTCGGAGACCCAGTACTTC CASSLAGGPSETQYF
many . TRBJ2-2 TRBV3-1/TRBV3-2 TGTGCCAGCAGCCAATCCGACAGGAACACCGGGGAGCTGTTTTTT CASSQSDRNTGELFF
. . TRBJ1-3 TRBV4-1 TGCGCCAGCAGCCCCGGGACAAGGAACACCATATATTTT CASSPGTRNTIYF
. . TRBJ2-3 TRBV5-1 TGCGCCAGCAGCCGCGGAGCAAGGGAGACAGATACGCAGTATTTT CASSRGARETDTQYF
. . TRBJ1-3 TRBV2 TGTGCCAGCAGTGGACCCACTGTTGACAGTGCCATATATTTT CASSGPTVDSAIYF
. TRBD1 TRBJ2-2 TRBV7-9 TGTGCCAGCAGCCGCGGGACAGGGAGCGGGGAGCTGTTTTTT CASSRGTGSGELFF
. TRBD2 TRBJ2-7 TRBV6-5 TGTGCCAGCAGTTACTCGGGCGGGGGGGCCTCCTACGAGCAGTACTTC CASSYSGGGASYEQYF
. . TRBJ1-2 TRBV5-3 TGTGCCAGAAGCTCGTCTGGCTACACCTTC CARSSSGYTF
. TRBD2 TRBJ2-1 TRBV7-2 TGTGCCAGCAGCCCCCGGAGCGCCGGGACTAGCGGTAATGAGCAGTTCTTC CASSPRSAGTSGNEQFF
once . TRBJ2-7 TRBV21-1 TGTGCCAGCAGCTCCGGGACAGGGGGCCCCGAGCAGTACTTC CASSSGTGGPEQYF
. TRBD2 TRBJ2-1 TRBV6-5 TGTGCCAGCAGTCCCCTAGCGGGGGATCACAATGAGCAGTTCTTC CASSPLAGDHNEQFF
. . TRBJ2-7 TRBV7-3 TGTGCCAGCAGCTTAGGAAGGGGCAGGGAGCAGTACTTC CASSLGRGREQYF
. . TRBJ1-6 TRBV7-3 TGTGCCAGCAGCACCGGGAGCAATTCACCCCTCCACTTT CASSTGSNSPLHF
. TRBD1 TRBJ2-7 TRBV9 TGTGCCAGCAGCCGGGACAGGGACGGTTACTACGAGCAGTACTTC CASSRDRDGYYEQYF
. . TRBJ1-2 TRBV28 TGTGCCAGCAGTCTGTTTTACTATGGCTACACCTTC CASSLFYYGYTF
. TRBD2 TRBJ2-2 TRBV9 TGTGCCAGCAGCGTACTAGCGGGGGGTCTCGACACCGGGGAGCTGTTTTTT CASSVLAGGLDTGELFF
. TRBD1 TRBJ2-7 TRBV19 TGTGCCAGTAGCCCCAGGGACAGGACTGGCACGTCGTACTTC CASSPRDRTGTSYF
. . TRBJ1-2 TRBV25-1 TGTGCCAGCAGTGAAGGGCCTTCCGACGGCTACACCTTC CASSEGPSDGYTF
many TRBD2 TRBJ2-7 TRBV5-4 TGTGCCGCAGCTGGCGGGGGACTAGCGGTCGACGAGCAGTACTTC CAAAGGGLAVDEQYF
. . TRBJ1-6 TRBV19 TGTGCCAGTAAATCGACAGGATCTCTTTCACCCCTCCACTTT CASKSTGSLSPLHF
. TRBD1 TRBJ1-2 TRBV5-4 TGTGCCAGCAGCTTGGACCGGGACAGCTATGGCTACACCTTC CASSLDRDSYGYTF
. . TRBJ1-1 TRBV10-1 TGCGCCAGCAGTAGAAGCCAGAACACTGAAGCTTTCTTT CASSRSQNTEAFF
. . TRBJ2-3 TRBV24-1 TGTGCCACCAGTTTGCCGACAGGAAGCACAGATACGCAGTATTTT CATSLPTGSTDTQYF
. TRBD1 TRBJ1-6 TRBV11-2 TGTGCCAGCAGCATAGGCGGGACAGGGAATTCACCCCTCCACTTT CASSIGGTGNSPLHF
. . TRBJ2-1 TRBV19 TGTGCCAGTAGTATAGACGGCGGAGACAATGAGCAGTTCTTC CASSIDGGDNEQFF
. . TRBJ2-5 TRBV5-1 TGCGCCAGCAGCGAAGGCGGAACCCAAGAGACCCAGTACTTC CASSEGGTQETQYF
. TRBD2 TRBJ2-7 TRBV7-9 TGTGCCAGCAGCTTAGTCTTGGCGGGGGGAGGAGGGTACGAGCAGTACTTC CASSLVLAGGGGYEQYF
. . TRBJ1-1 TRBV27 TGTGCCAGCAGTTCGTTACGGACTCTTCCGAACACTGAAGCTTTCTTT CASSSLRTLPNTEAFF
. . TRBJ2-7 TRBV30 TGTGCCTGGGGGAGGGGGCAGGGCACCTACGAGCAGTACTTC CAWGRGQGTYEQYF
. . TRBJ2-3 TRBV4-3 TGCGCCAGCAGCCCCGAGCGAACAGATACGCAGTATTTT CASSPERTDTQYF
. TRBD2 TRBJ2-1 TRBV27 TGTGCCAGCAGTTTTTCTAGCGGGGCCTACAATGAGCAGTTCTTC CASSFSSGAYNEQFF
. TRBD1 TRBJ1-2 TRBV2 TGTGCCAGCAGTGAAGGGAGGACAGGGATTATAGCTAACTATGGCTACACCTTC CASSEGRTGIIANYGYTF